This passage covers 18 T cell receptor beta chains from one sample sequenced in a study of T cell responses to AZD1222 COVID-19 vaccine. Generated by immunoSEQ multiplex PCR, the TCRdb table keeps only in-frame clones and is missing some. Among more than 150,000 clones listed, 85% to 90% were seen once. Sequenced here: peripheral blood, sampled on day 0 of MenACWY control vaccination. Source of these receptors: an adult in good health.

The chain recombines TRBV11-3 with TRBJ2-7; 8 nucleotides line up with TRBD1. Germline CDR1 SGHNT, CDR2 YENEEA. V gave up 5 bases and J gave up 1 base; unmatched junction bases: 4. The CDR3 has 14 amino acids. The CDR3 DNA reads TGTGCCAGCAGCGGGGGGACAGGTTCCTACGAGCAGTACTTC. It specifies CASSGGTGSYEQYF.

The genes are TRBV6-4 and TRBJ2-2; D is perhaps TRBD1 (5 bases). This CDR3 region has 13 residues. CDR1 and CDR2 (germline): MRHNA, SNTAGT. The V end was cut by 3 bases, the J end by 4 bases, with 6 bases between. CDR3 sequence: CASSDGATGELFF. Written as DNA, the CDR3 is TGTGCCAGCAGTGATGGGGCCACCGGGGAGCTGTTTTTT.

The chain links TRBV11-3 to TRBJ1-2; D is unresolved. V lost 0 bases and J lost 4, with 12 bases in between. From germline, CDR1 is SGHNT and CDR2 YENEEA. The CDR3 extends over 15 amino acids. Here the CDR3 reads CASSLDRLVGYGYTF. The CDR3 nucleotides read TGTGCCAGCAGCTTAGACAGGTTAGTGGGCTATGGCTACACCTTC.

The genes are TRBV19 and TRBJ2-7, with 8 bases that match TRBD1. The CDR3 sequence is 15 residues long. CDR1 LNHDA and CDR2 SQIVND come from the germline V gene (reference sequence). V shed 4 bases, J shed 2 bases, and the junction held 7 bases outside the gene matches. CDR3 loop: CASSTQGTGAYEQYF. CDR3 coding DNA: TGTGCCAGTAGTACCCAAGGGACAGGAGCCTACGAGCAGTACTTC. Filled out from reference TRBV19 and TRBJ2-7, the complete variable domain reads DGGITQSPKYLFRKEGQNVTLSCEQNLNHDAMYWYRQDPGQGLRLIYYSQIVNDFQKGDIAEGYSVSREKKESFPLTVTSAQKNPTAFYLCASSTQGTGAYEQYFGPGTRLTVT.

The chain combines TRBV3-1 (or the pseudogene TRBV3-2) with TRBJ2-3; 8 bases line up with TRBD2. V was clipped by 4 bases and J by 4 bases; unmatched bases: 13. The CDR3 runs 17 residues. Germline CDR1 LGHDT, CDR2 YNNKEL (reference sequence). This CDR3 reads CASSPRPAGAGSDTQYF. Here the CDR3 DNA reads TGTGCCAGCAGCCCTCGCCCAGCGGGGGCTGGGTCAGATACGCAGTATTTT.

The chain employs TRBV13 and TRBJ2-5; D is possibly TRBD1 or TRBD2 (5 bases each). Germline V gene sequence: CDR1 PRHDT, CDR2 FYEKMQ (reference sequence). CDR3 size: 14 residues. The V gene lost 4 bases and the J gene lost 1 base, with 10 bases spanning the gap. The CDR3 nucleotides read TGTGCCAGCAGCTCCCGGGGCCTCCAAGAGACCCAGTACTTC. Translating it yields CASSSRGLQETQYF. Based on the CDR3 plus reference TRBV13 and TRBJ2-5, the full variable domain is AAGVIQSPRHLIKEKRETATLKCYPIPRHDTVYWYQQGPGQDPQFLISFYEKMQSDKGSIPDRFSAQQFSDYHSELNMSSLELGDSALYFCASSSRGLQETQYFGPGTRLLVL.

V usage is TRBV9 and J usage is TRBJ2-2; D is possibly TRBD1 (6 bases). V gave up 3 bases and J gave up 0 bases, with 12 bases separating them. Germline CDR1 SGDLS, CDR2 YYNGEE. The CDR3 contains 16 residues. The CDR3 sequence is CASSATGMANTGELFF. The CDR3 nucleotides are TGTGCCAGCAGCGCCACAGGGATGGCGAACACCGGGGAGCTGTTTTTT.

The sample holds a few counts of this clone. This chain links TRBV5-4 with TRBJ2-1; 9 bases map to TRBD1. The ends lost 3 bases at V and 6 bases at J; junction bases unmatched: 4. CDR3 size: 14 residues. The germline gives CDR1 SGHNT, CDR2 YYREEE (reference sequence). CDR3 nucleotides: TGTGCCAGCAGCTCAGCGACAGGGGGCAATGAGCAGTTCTTC. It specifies CASSSATGGNEQFF.

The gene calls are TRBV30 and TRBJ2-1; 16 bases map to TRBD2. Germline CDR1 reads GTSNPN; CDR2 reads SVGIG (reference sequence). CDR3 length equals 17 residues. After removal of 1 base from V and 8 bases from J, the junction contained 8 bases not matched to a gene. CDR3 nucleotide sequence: TGTGCCTGGAGTGGGACCCCCGGGACTAGCGGGAGGGATGAGCAGTTCTTC. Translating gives CAWSGTPGTSGRDEQFF.

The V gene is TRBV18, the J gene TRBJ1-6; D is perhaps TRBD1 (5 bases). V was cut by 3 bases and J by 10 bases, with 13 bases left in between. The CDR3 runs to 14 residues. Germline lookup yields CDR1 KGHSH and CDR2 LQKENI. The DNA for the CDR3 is TGTGCCAGCTCACCTGCCGGGGCCGGGTCACCCCTCCACTTT. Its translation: CASSPAGAGSPLHF.

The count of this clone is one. The CDR3 spells CASSEGLEYNEQFF. The CDR3 nucleotides are TGTGCCAGCAGCGAGGGACTAGAGTACAATGAGCAGTTCTTC. The V gene is TRBV9, the J gene TRBJ2-1; 8 bases fit TRBD2. V lost 3 bases, J lost 4 bases, and 3 bases stayed unmatched. Looked up from germline, CDR1 is SGDLS and CDR2 is YYNGEE. This CDR3 comprises 14 residues.

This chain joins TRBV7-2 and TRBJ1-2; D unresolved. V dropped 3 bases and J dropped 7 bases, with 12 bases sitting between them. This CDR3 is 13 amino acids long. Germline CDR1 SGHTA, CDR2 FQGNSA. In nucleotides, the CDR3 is TGTGCCAGCAGCTTTGAAGGGCGGTTTGGCTACACCTTC. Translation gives CASSFEGRFGYTF.

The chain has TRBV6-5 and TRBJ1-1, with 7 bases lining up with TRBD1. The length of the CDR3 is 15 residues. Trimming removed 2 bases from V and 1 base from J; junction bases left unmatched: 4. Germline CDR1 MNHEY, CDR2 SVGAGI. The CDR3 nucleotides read TGTGCCAGCAGTTACAACGGACAGGCGAACACTGAAGCTTTCTTT. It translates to CASSYNGQANTEAFF.

The CDR3 nucleotides read TGTGCCAGCAGCTCGGGACAGGGGACAGATACGCAGTATTTT. The encoded protein is CASSSGQGTDTQYF. The rearrangement links TRBV7-7 to TRBJ2-3, with 10 bases lining up with TRBD1. V was clipped by 4 bases and J by 3 bases; unmatched bases: 1. The CDR3 is made up of 14 amino acids. CDR1 and CDR2 from the germline V gene are SSHAT and FNYEAQ (reference sequence). Based on the CDR3 plus reference TRBV7-7 and TRBJ2-3, the full variable domain is GAGVSQSPRYKVTKRGQDVTLRCDPISSHATLYWYQQALGQGPEFLTYFNYEAQPDKSGLPSDRFSAERPEGSISTLTIQRTEQRDSAMYRCASSSGQGTDTQYFGPGTRLTVL.

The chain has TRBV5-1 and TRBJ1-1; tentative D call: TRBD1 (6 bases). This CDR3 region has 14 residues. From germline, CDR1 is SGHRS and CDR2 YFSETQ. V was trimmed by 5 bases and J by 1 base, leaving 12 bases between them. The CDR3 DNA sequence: TGCGCCAGCAGTTACCAGGGGACGAACACTGAAGCTTTCTTT. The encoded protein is CASSYQGTNTEAFF.

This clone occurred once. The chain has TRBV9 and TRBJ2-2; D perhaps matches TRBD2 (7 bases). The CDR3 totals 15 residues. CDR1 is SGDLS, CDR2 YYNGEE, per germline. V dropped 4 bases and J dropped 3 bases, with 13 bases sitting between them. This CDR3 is CASSPEGGDTGELFF. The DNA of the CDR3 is TGTGCCAGCAGCCCGGAAGGGGGGGACACCGGGGAGCTGTTTTTT.

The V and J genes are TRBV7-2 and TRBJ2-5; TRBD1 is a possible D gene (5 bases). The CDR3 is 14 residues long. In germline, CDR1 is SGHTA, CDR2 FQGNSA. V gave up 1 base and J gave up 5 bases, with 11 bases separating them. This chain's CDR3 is CASSLGGARETQYF. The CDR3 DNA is TGTGCCAGCAGCTTAGGTGGGGCACGGGAGACCCAGTACTTC.

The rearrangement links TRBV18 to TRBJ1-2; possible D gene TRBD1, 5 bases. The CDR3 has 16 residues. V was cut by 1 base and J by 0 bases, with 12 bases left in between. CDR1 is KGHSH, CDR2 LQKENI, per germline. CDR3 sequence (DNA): TGTGCCAGCTCACCACTGGAGATGGGGGCTAACTATGGCTACACCTTC. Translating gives CASSPLEMGANYGYTF.